This T cell receptor beta chain was retrieved from a study of T cells in Graves' hyperthyroidism and ophthalmopathy. Across the whole study: Blood from the periphery was taken at initial diagnosis, before any treatment.

Participants, patients aged 18 to 65, had newly diagnosed hyperthyroidism with a duration under 2 months. On the basis of clinical symptoms, serum thyroxine and TRAb, thyroid ultrasound and orbital computed tomography, diagnoses were made. The authors took PBMCs from about 9.5 ml fresh peripheral blood. RNA transcripts gave rise to amplified TCR beta CDR3 regions. TCR CDR3 underwent first-round RT-PCR with the HTBI primer set. TCRdb reanalysed the multiplex PCR reads using MiXCR and keeps one entry per CDR3 protein. Of under 650,000 distinct CDR3 sequences listed, 15% to 20% are singletons. With 4 bases clipped from V and 4 bases from J, the junction kept 9 bases outside the gene matches. The CDR3 spans 15 residues. The germline gives CDR1 MDHEN, CDR2 SYDVKM.

The sample was blood. The sequence derives from a woman aged 30 to 39 with Graves' hyperthyroidism. The chain uses TRBV28 and TRBJ1-2, with 7 nucleotides matching TRBD1. CDR3 coding DNA: TGTGCCAGCAGTTCCGGACAGGCGTCTACCTATGGCTACACCTTC. Residues: CASSSGQASTYGYTF.